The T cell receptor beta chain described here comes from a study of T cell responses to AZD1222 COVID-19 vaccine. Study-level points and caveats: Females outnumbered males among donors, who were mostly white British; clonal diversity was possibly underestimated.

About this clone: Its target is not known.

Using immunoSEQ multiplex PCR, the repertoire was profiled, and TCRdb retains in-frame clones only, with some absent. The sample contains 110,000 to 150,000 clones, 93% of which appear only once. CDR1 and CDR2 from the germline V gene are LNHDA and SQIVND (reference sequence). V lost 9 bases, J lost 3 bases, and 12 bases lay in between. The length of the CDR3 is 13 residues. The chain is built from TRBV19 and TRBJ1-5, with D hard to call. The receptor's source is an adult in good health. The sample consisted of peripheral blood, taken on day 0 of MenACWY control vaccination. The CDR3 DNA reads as TGTGCCAGCGGACCGAGCCACAATCAGCCCCAGCATTTT. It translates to CASGPSHNQPQHF.